The rows below give T cell receptor beta chains drawn from one sample of a study of cytomegalovirus exposure and HLA in healthy donors. TCRdb's copy holds only in-frame clones and misses some; the assay was immunoSEQ multiplex PCR. The sample has about 130,000 clones; roughly three quarters are singletons. Sequencing input: PBMCs. These receptors were obtained from a woman aged 25 to 45 in good health and CMV-seronegative. The CDR3 runs from the conserved cysteine through the conserved F or W. A D gene is named only where the DNA matches it firmly. Some rows have no size entry. The others give once, few or many, or a class for an expanded clone.

D gene,V gene,clone size,J gene,CDR3 DNA,CDR3 protein
NA,TRBV7-9,NA,TRBJ1-5,TGTGCCAGCGGGCATAGCAATCAGCCCCAGCATTTT,CASGHSNQPQHF
TRBD1,TRBV2,NA,TRBJ2-7,TGTGCCAGCAGTTTGACAGGGTCCTACGAGCAGTACTTC,CASSLTGSYEQYF
NA,TRBV5-1,NA,TRBJ1-2,TGCGCCAGCAGCTTGGCCGGGCAGGGCTCTGGCTACACCTTC,CASSLAGQGSGYTF
NA,TRBV27,NA,TRBJ1-2,TGTGCCAGCAGTTTACAGGGAGGTAACTATGGCTACACCTTC,CASSLQGGNYGYTF
NA,TRBV6-5,few,TRBJ2-5,TGTGCCAGCAGTTTCGGACCGGGGGCGGGGGTGACCCAGTACTTC,CASSFGPGAGVTQYF
NA,TRBV2,NA,TRBJ1-2,TGTGCCAGCAGTAGACAGGACTATGGCTACACCTTC,CASSRQDYGYTF
TRBD1,TRBV7-3,NA,TRBJ1-6,TGTGCCAGCAGCTCCCACAGGGGTCTTGATTCACCCCTCCACTTT,CASSSHRGLDSPLHF
NA,TRBV5-1,NA,TRBJ2-7,TGCGCCAGCACGATCGCAGGGGCCGGCCGCGTATACGAGCAGTACTTC,CASTIAGAGRVYEQYF
TRBD1,TRBV19,few,TRBJ2-6,TGTGCCACCGCCGAGTGGGGACAGGGAACCTCTGGGGCCAACGTCCTGACTTTC,CATAEWGQGTSGANVLTF
NA,TRBV12-5,few,TRBJ1-6,TGTGCTAGTGGTTCTGAACCTCAGTCACCCCTCCACTTT,CASGSEPQSPLHF
TRBD1,TRBV7-6,NA,TRBJ1-3,TGTGCCAGCAGCTTTAATTCTTGGGACAGCTCTGGAAACACCATATATTTT,CASSFNSWDSSGNTIYF
NA,TRBV13,NA,TRBJ2-3,TGTGCCAGCAGCTCCGGGACTGCTACAGATACGCAGTATTTT,CASSSGTATDTQYF
NA,TRBV10-3,NA,TRBJ1-3,TGTGCCATCAGTGACAGATATAACTCTGGAAACACCATATATTTT,CAISDRYNSGNTIYF
NA,TRBV29-1,NA,TRBJ1-4,TGCAGCGTTGCAGGGAGGGGCGAAAAACTGTTTTTT,CSVAGRGEKLFF
TRBD1,TRBV11-3,NA,TRBJ1-2,TGTGCCAGCAGCCCAATGACGACAGGGAATTTATATGGCTACACCTTC,CASSPMTTGNLYGYTF
NA,TRBV4-1,NA,TRBJ1-6,TGCGCCAGCAGCCAAGTCCGTAACTCCTATAATTCACCCCTCCACTTT,CASSQVRNSYNSPLHF
TRBD1,TRBV6-5,few,TRBJ2-1,TGTGCCAGCAGTTCGGGACAGGGGAGGGGTGAGCAGTTCTTC,CASSSGQGRGEQFF